The 10 T cell receptor beta chains given below trace back to one sample, sequenced in a study of blood T cell repertoires in COVID-19. Here immunoSEQ multiplex PCR was the method, and the copy in TCRdb shows in-frame clones only, minus some. The sample records roughly 200,000 clones, 86% being singletons. Sequencing input: PBMCs or T cells enriched from blood (not recorded which). The receptors stem from a woman between 35 and 50 years old in a cohort exposed to, infected with or recovered from COVID-19 (not recorded which).

Turning to this clone: One end of the junction varies from germline; a read error may be responsible. V is TRBV29-1 and J is TRBJ2-7; 7 bases line up with TRBD2. The CDR3 is 11 residues long. Germline V gene sequence: CDR1 SQVTM, CDR2 ANQGSEA. CDR3 sequence reads: CSVGRGGSSFF. CDR3 nucleotide sequence: TGCAGCGTGGGAAGGGGAGGGAGCTCCTTCTTC.

The chain combines TRBV29-1 with TRBJ2-1, with 10 bases that match TRBD2. Unmatched junction bases numbered 8, after V lost 4 bases and J lost 5 bases. The germline gives CDR1 SQVTM, CDR2 ANQGSEA. This CDR3 is 15 amino acids long. CDR3: CSVVPGLAEDNEQFF. CDR3 nucleotides: TGCAGCGTTGTACCCGGACTAGCGGAGGACAATGAGCAGTTCTTC.

This clone came up a few times. V gene TRBV5-1 combines with J gene TRBJ1-5; the D gene is possibly TRBD1 (5 bases). V was shortened by 0 bases and J by 7 bases, with 17 bases between the two germline ends. The CDR3 is 16 amino acids. Germline CDR1 reads SGHRS; CDR2 reads YFSETQ. Here the CDR3 DNA reads TGCGCCAGCAGCTTGGGAGACTTCCAGGGTGGCCAGCCCCAGCATTTT. Amino acid sequence: CASSLGDFQGGQPQHF.

The chain uses TRBV11-1 and TRBJ1-1, with 7 bases aligning to TRBD1. This CDR3 region has 14 residues. J lost 5 bases, V lost 3 bases, and 6 bases had no gene match. Germline assignment: CDR1 SGHAT and CDR2 FQDESV (reference sequence). CDR3: CASSFSGGRTEAFF. The CDR3 DNA reads TGTGCCAGCAGCTTCTCAGGGGGGAGGACTGAAGCTTTCTTT.

The rearrangement joins TRBV6-5 to TRBJ2-1; TRBD1 might be the D (6 bases). Between the trimmed V and J ends, which lost 5 bases and 10 bases, there was a span of 9 bases. From germline, CDR1 is MNHEY and CDR2 SVGAGI. The CDR3 is 11 residues long. In DNA form, the CDR3 reads TGTGCCAGCAGTCACGGGACAGAGCAGTTCTTC. This codes for CASSHGTEQFF.

CDR3 sequence reads: CASSEPGQGNTEAFF. DNA of the CDR3: TGTGCCAGCAGTGAACCGGGACAGGGGAACACTGAAGCTTTCTTT. V and J are TRBV28 and TRBJ1-1; TRBD1 matches 9 bases. CDR1 MDHEN and CDR2 SYDVKM come from the germline V gene. There are 15 residues in the CDR3. The V gene end was trimmed by 5 bases and the J gene end by 1 base; junction bases not matched to a gene: 5.

The genes are TRBV24-1 and TRBJ2-1, with TRBD1 matching 10 bases. The CDR3 has 17 residues. J was trimmed by 5 bases and V by 4 bases; bases with no gene match: 10. Looked up from germline, CDR1 is KGHDR and CDR2 is SFDVKD. CDR3 loop: CATSDPTGGRSHNEQFF. CDR3 DNA sequence: TGTGCCACCAGTGACCCGACAGGGGGCCGTAGTCACAATGAGCAGTTCTTC.

The chain has TRBV4-1 and TRBJ1-1; D perhaps matches TRBD1 (5 bases). From germline, CDR1 is MGHRA and CDR2 YSYEKL. Trimming removed 0 bases at V and 3 bases at J, with 17 bases between. The CDR3 runs 17 residues. In DNA form, the CDR3 reads TGCGCCAGCAGCCAAGACCCAGACAGTGGCGGTTACACTGAAGCTTTCTTT. Translating it yields CASSQDPDSGGYTEAFF.

The chain joins TRBV7-9 to TRBJ2-5, with D possibly TRBD2 on 5 matching bases. CDR3 size: 13 residues. Germline V gene data show CDR1 as SEHNR and CDR2 as FQNEAQ (reference sequence). The V gene lost 4 bases and the J gene lost 7 bases, with 13 bases spanning the gap. CDR3 loop: CASSWPGSGTQYF. CDR3 DNA sequence: TGTGCCAGCAGCTGGCCGGGGTCCGGGACCCAGTACTTC. The full variable domain, with the rest looked up from reference TRBV7-9 and TRBJ2-5, is DTGVSQNPRHKITKRGQNVTFRCDPISEHNRLYWYRQTLGQGPEFLTYFQNEAQLEKSRLLSDRFSAERPKGSFSTLEIQRTEQGDSAMYLCASSWPGSGTQYFGPGTRLLVL.

V is TRBV6-5 and J is TRBJ2-1; D perhaps matches TRBD2 (6 bases). CDR1 is MNHEY and CDR2 is SVGAGI in the germline V gene. Trimming took off 6 bases at V and 3 bases at J, with 15 bases between the two ends. The CDR3 is 15 amino acids. In nucleotides, the CDR3 is TGTGCCAGCAGCAACGCGGGACCGATCTACAATGAGCAGTTCTTC. The encoded protein is CASSNAGPIYNEQFF.